Below, one T cell receptor beta chain is given with its context. RNA was extracted with the RNeasy kit, and a quantity of roughly 0.45 to 1 ug was reverse transcribed using random hexamers. TCRdb re-analysed the immunoSEQ multiplex PCR reads in MiXCR, keeping a single row per CDR3 protein. The sample includes around 280,000 distinct CDR3 sequences, approximately 81% of them seen just once. The record originates from a study of CD8 T cells in Susac syndrome. CDR1 and CDR2 from the germline V gene are DFQATT and SNEGSKA (reference sequence). V gave up 3 bases and J gave up 0 bases, with 6 bases separating them. CDR3 size: 13 residues. Sequencing of TCR beta was performed on blood CD8+ T cells and on blood CD4+ T cells. Control patients had untreated stable or active relapsing-remitting multiple sclerosis by revised McDonald criteria.

Sequenced input: CD8+ T cells from PBMCs. This TCR was sampled from a human donor with multiple sclerosis. The chain is built from TRBV20-1 and TRBJ2-1; D unclear. The CDR3 nucleotides read TGCAGTGCTAGCGAAACCTCCTACAATGAGCAGTTCTTC. Its translation: CSASETSYNEQFF.